A selection of T cell receptor beta chains follows, all from one sample in a study of cytomegalovirus exposure and HLA in healthy donors. Method: immunoSEQ multiplex PCR; TCRdb's copy keeps in-frame clones and lacks some. The table records tens of thousands of clones, over 70% of them present only once. The sequencing input was PBMCs. These receptors were obtained from a man aged 35 to 55 in good health and CMV-seronegative. Each CDR3 is given with its conserved first and last residue. A D gene is named only where the DNA matches it firmly. Not all rows give a size; the values are once, few, many and, for expanded clones, a class.

V	size	J	D	DNA	CDR3
TRBV6-1	-	TRBJ2-2	-	TGTGCCAGCATCTCTGCTTACGGCGGGGAGCTGTTTTTT	CASISAYGGELFF
TRBV28	-	TRBJ2-7	TRBD1	TGTGCCAGCAGTTTAACCGGGACAGGGTATCCCTACGAGCAGTACTTC	CASSLTGTGYPYEQYF
TRBV5-1	-	TRBJ2-2	TRBD2	TGCGCCAGCAGCCCGTTCCCGGGGGGGACCGGGGAGCTGTTTTTT	CASSPFPGGTGELFF
TRBV10-2	-	TRBJ1-5	-	TGCGCCAGCAGTGGACAGGCCAATCAGCCCCAGCATTTT	CASSGQANQPQHF
TRBV2	-	TRBJ2-1	TRBD1	TGTGCCAGCAGCTACGGGACAGGGAGGTTCTTC	CASSYGTGRFF
TRBV11-2	-	TRBJ2-7	-	TGTGCCAGCACCCTAAGGGGTGCAGGGGGGTACGAGCAGTACTTC	CASTLRGAGGYEQYF
TRBV18	-	TRBJ1-3	-	TGTGCCAGCTCACCACAGAGGGAGTCTGGAAACACCATATATTTT	CASSPQRESGNTIYF
TRBV28	-	TRBJ2-5	TRBD1	TGTGCCAGCAGTAACCCCCAGACAGGGGAGGCAGAGACCCAGTACTTC	CASSNPQTGEAETQYF
TRBV6-5	-	TRBJ2-2	-	TGTGCCAGCAGTTACTTCGCCAGTAACACCGGGGAGCTGTTTTTT	CASSYFASNTGELFF
TRBV6-1	-	TRBJ2-5	TRBD1	TGTGCCAGCAGCCGACAGGGTTGGGGGACAGAGACCCAGTACTTC	CASSRQGWGTETQYF
TRBV28	few	TRBJ2-2	TRBD2	TGTGCCAGCAGTTTTGGACTAGCGGGCAACACCGGGGAGCTGTTTTTT	CASSFGLAGNTGELFF
TRBV28	-	TRBJ1-2	-	TGTGCCAGCAGTTTATCCGACGGGCGACAGGTCCGGGGCTACACCTTC	CASSLSDGRQVRGYTF
TRBV7-2	-	TRBJ1-4	-	TGTGCCAGCAGCTTGAGGGAAAAACTGTTTTTT	CASSLREKLFF
TRBV10-2	-	TRBJ2-2	-	TGCGCCAGCAGGGTCGCGGGGACGGACACCGGGGAGCTGTTTTTT	CASRVAGTDTGELFF
TRBV6-1	-	TRBJ2-2	TRBD2	TGTGCCAGCGACGCGGGGGACACCGGGGAGCTGTTTTTT	CASDAGDTGELFF
TRBV19	-	TRBJ2-6	-	TGTGCCAGTAGTATAGGTAGCGGAAGGTCTGGGGCCAACGTCCTGACTTTC	CASSIGSGRSGANVLTF
TRBV28	-	TRBJ1-2	TRBD1	TGTGCCAGCAGTCTGACAGGGAACTATGGCTACACCTTC	CASSLTGNYGYTF
TRBV9	few	TRBJ1-4	TRBD1	TGTGCCAGCAGCCGCGAGGGGGCTGAAAAACTGTTTTTT	CASSREGAEKLFF
TRBV11-2	-	TRBJ2-3	TRBD2	TGTGCCAGCAGCACACGAACCGGGACTAGCGGAAGGAGCACAGATACGCAGTATTTT	CASSTRTGTSGRSTDTQYF
TRBV4-2	-	TRBJ2-2	TRBD2	TGTGCCAGCAGCCAAGAATTGAGGCTAGCGGGAGGAGGCACCGGGGAGCTGTTTTTT	CASSQELRLAGGGTGELFF
TRBV30	-	TRBJ2-5	TRBD2	TGTGCCTGGAAAACAAGCGGGAGATTTGAGACCCAGTACTTC	CAWKTSGRFETQYF
TRBV4-1	-	TRBJ2-7	TRBD2	TGCGCCAGCAGCCCCCGGGAGGGCGTCTACGAGCAGTACTTC	CASSPREGVYEQYF
TRBV6-5	-	TRBJ1-1	-	TGTGCCAGCAGTTACTTCACAGGTCGGAACACTGAAGCTTTCTTT	CASSYFTGRNTEAFF
TRBV19	-	TRBJ1-4	-	TGTGCCAGTAGAGGTTTACAGAGAACTAATGAAAAACTGTTTTTT	CASRGLQRTNEKLFF
TRBV28	-	TRBJ1-5	TRBD1	TGTGCCAGCAGTACCAACAGACAGGGTCGTCAGCCCCAGCATTTT	CASSTNRQGRQPQHF
TRBV19	once	TRBJ1-2	TRBD1	TGTGCCAGTAGTACGCAACAGGGGAGATCCTCGGCAGGCTACACCTTC	CASSTQQGRSSAGYTF
TRBV7-2	-	TRBJ1-2	-	TGTGCCAGCAGCCTTGACAGCTATGGCTACACCTTC	CASSLDSYGYTF
TRBV2	few	TRBJ1-2	-	TGTGCCAGCAGTGAATTGGACAGAGGGGGCTACACCTTC	CASSELDRGGYTF
TRBV9	-	TRBJ2-7	TRBD2	TGTGCCAGCAGCGTAGAAGGACTAGCAAACGAGCAGTACTTC	CASSVEGLANEQYF
TRBV5-1	-	TRBJ1-2	TRBD1	TGCGCCAGCAGCTCCACCGGCGGGACAGGGTCCTATGGCTACACCTTC	CASSSTGGTGSYGYTF
TRBV19	-	TRBJ2-3	TRBD2	TGTGCCAGTAGTTCGGGACTAGCGGGAGTTGCAGATACGCAGTATTTT	CASSSGLAGVADTQYF
TRBV5-1	few	TRBJ2-1	TRBD1	TGCGCCAGCAGCTCTGGACAGGGGATGGGCAATGAGCAGTTCTTC	CASSSGQGMGNEQFF
TRBV10-3	-	TRBJ2-5	TRBD2	TGTGCCATCGGAGCCGGACTAGCGGGAGGACAAGAGACCCAGTACTTC	CAIGAGLAGGQETQYF
TRBV18	-	TRBJ2-3	-	TGTGCCAGCTCACCACCGCGGGGAGGGGGAACAGATACGCAGTATTTT	CASSPPRGGGTDTQYF
TRBV11-3	-	TRBJ2-3	-	TGTGCCAGCAGCCCGAGGACAGGGAGGGTGACAGATACGCAGTATTTT	CASSPRTGRVTDTQYF
TRBV2	few	TRBJ2-7	TRBD1	TGTGCCAGCAGAGCGGAGCTAAGACAGGGGGCCGCCTACGAGCAGTACTTC	CASRAELRQGAAYEQYF
TRBV19	few	TRBJ1-1	-	TGTGCCAGTACGGGACAACTCATGAACACTGAAGCTTTCTTT	CASTGQLMNTEAFF